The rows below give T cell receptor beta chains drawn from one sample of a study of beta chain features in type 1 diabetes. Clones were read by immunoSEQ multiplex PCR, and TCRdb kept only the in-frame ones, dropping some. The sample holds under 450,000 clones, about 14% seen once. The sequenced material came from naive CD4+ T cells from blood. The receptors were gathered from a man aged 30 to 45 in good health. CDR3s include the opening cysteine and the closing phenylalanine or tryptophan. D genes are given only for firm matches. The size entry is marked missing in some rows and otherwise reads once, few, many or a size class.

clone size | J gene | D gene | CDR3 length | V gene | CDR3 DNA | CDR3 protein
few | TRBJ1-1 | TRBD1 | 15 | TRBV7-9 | TGTGCCAGCAGCCCCGAGGGCAGGGGGAGGACTGAAGCTTTCTTT | CASSPEGRGRTEAFF
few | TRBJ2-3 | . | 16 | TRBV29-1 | TGCAGCGCCACAGGGGGAACTAGCGGGCAGACAGATACGCAGTATTTT | CSATGGTSGQTDTQYF
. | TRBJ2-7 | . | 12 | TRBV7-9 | TGTGCCAGCAGCCCTGGGTCCTACGAGCAGTACTTC | CASSPGSYEQYF
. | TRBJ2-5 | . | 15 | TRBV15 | TGTGCCACCAGCACGTTTAACAGCGGGCAAGAGACCCAGTACTTC | CATSTFNSGQETQYF
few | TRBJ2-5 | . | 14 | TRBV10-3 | TGTGCCATCAGTGAGTCGAAGGGCCAAGAGACCCAGTACTTC | CAISESKGQETQYF
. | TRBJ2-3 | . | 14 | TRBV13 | TGTGCCAGTTTGATTTTCGGTGTCCCAGATACGCAGTATTTT | CASLIFGVPDTQYF
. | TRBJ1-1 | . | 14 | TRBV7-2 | TGTGCCAGCAGCTCCCTTAGCACGAGGACTGAAGCTTTCTTT | CASSSLSTRTEAFF
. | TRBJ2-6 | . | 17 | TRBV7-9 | TGTGCCAGCAGCTTAGTACAGGAACCCTCTGGGGCCAACGTCCTGACTTTC | CASSLVQEPSGANVLTF
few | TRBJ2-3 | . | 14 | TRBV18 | TGTGCCAGCTCCCCGACCGGGCGCGGAGATACGCAGTATTTT | CASSPTGRGDTQYF
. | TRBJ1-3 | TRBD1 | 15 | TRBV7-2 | TGTGCCAGCAGCACAGGGGCGCCTCCTGGAAACACCATATATTTT | CASSTGAPPGNTIYF
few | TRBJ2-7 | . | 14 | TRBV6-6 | TGTGCCAGCAGTTACGCAGTGGGGATCTACGAGCAGTACTTC | CASSYAVGIYEQYF
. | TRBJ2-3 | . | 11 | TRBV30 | TGTGCCTCAGGGATTCGGGATACGCAGTATTTT | CASGIRDTQYF
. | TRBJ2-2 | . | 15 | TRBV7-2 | TGTGCCAGCAGCTTCGACACGTTGAACACCGGGGAGCTGTTTTTT | CASSFDTLNTGELFF
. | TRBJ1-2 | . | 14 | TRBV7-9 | TGTGCCAGCAGCTCCCAGACGTCCAACTATGGCTACACCTTC | CASSSQTSNYGYTF
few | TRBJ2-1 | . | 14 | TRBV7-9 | TGTGCCAGCATCGCAACGGGGCAGAATAATGAGCAGTTCTTC | CASIATGQNNEQFF
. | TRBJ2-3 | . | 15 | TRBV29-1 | TGCAGCGTTGAAGGGACCTCAGGCATCACAGATACGCAGTATTTT | CSVEGTSGITDTQYF
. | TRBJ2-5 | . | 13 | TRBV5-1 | TGCGCCAGCAGCTCTAGAGGGCCGGAGACCCAGTACTTC | CASSSRGPETQYF
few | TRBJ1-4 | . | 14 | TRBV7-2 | TGTGCCAGCAGCTTAAGGGAAGGGAATGAAAAACTGTTTTTT | CASSLREGNEKLFF
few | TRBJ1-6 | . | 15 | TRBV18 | TGTGCCAGCTCACCCGGACATGGAGGGGTTTCACCCCTCCACTTT | CASSPGHGGVSPLHF
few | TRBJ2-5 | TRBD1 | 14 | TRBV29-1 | TGCAGCGTTTATAGAGACAGGGGCCAAGAGACCCAGTACTTC | CSVYRDRGQETQYF
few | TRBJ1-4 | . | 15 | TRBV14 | TGTGCCAGCAGCCGCAGGGGTGCAACTAATGAAAAACTGTTTTTT | CASSRRGATNEKLFF
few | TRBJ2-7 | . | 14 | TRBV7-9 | TGTGCCAGCAGCTGGAAGGGTGTTGGCTACGAGCAGTACTTC | CASSWKGVGYEQYF
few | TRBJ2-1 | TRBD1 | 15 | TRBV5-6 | TGTGCCAGCAGCTTGGCAGACAGGGGAAGGAATGAGCAGTTCTTC | CASSLADRGRNEQFF